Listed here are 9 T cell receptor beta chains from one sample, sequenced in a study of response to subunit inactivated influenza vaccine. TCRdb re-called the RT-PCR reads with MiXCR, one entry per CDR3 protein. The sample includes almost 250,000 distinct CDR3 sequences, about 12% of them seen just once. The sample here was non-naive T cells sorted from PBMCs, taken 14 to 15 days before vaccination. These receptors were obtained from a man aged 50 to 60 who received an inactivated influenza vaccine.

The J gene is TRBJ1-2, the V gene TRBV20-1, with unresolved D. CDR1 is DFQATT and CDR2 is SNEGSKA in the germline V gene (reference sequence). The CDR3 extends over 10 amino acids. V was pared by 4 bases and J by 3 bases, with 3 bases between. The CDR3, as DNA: TGCAGTGCTATAGACTATGGCTACACCTTC. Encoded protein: CSAIDYGYTF.

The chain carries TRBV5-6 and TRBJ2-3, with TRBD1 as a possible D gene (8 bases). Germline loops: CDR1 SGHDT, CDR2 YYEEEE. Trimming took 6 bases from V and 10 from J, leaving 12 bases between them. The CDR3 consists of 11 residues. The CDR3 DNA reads TGTGCCAGCAAACAGGGGGGGGCGCAGTATTTT. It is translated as CASKQGGAQYF.

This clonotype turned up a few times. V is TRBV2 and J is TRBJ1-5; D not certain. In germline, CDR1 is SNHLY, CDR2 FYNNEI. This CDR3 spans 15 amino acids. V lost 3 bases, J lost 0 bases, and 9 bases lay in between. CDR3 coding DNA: TGTGCCAGCAGTGATCTGGTGGGTAGCAATCAGCCCCAGCATTTT. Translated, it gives CASSDLVGSNQPQHF.

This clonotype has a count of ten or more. The CDR3 DNA sequence: TGTGCCAGCAGCTGGGGTGCAACTAATGAAAAACTGTTTTTT. It encodes CASSWGATNEKLFF. The V call is TRBV5-5, the J call TRBJ1-4; no clear D gene. Trimming pared 3 bases from V and 0 bases from J, leaving 6 bases between. Germline values: CDR1 SGHKS, CDR2 YYEKEE (reference sequence). CDR3 length: 14 residues.

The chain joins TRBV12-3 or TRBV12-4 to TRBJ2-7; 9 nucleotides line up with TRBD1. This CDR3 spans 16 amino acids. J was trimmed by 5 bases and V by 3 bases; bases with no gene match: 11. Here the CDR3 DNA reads TGTGCCAGCAGTTTTACGGGGACAGGGTCTAGCCACGAGCAGTACTTC. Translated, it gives CASSFTGTGSSHEQYF.

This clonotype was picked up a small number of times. The CDR3 is CASSFFAQIRKRPRGLGYEQYF. The CDR3 nucleotides read TGTGCCAGCAGTTTTTTTGCCCAAATACGCAAACGCCCCAGGGGGCTGGGCTACGAGCAGTACTTC. This chain uses TRBV12-3 or TRBV12-4 with TRBJ2-7, with 8 bases aligning to TRBD1. The CDR3 covers 22 residues. Germline trimming cut 3 bases from V and 3 bases from J; bases unmatched to any gene: 28.

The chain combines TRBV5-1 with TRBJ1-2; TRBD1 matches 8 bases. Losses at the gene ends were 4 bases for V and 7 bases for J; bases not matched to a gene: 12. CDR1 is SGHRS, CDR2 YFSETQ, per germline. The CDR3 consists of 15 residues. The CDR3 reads CASSAQTGEAAGYTF. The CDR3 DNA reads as TGCGCCAGCAGCGCCCAGACAGGGGAGGCTGCTGGCTACACCTTC.

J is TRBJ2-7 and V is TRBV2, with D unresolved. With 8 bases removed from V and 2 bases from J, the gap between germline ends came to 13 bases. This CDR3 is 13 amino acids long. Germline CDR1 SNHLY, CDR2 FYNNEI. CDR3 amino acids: CASGEVFTYEQYF. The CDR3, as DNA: TGTGCCAGCGGCGAGGTTTTCACCTACGAGCAGTACTTC.

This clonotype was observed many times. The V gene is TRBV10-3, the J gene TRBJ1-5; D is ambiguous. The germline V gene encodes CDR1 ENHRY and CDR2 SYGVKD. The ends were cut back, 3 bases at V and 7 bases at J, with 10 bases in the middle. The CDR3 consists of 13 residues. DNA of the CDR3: TGTGCCATCAGTGAAGAAGGTCGGCAGCCCCAGCATTTT. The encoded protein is CAISEEGRQPQHF.